This section outlines one T cell receptor beta chain sequence together with its context. Method: immunoSEQ multiplex PCR; TCRdb's copy keeps in-frame clones and lacks some. The sample lists around 180,000 clones, 70% to 90% occurring once. Germline assignment: CDR1 MGHRA and CDR2 YSYEKL. The CDR3 consists of 18 residues. The V and J ends lost 0 bases and 0 bases respectively, with 14 bases between them. The data belong to a study of blood T cell repertoires in COVID-19. Sample: peripheral blood. The sequence came from a woman of 80 years or more with acute or convalescent COVID-19. The rearrangement links TRBV4-1 to TRBJ1-4; D uncertain. The CDR3: CASSQDNPPGATNEKLFF. For the CDR3, the DNA is TGCGCCAGCAGCCAAGATAACCCGCCCGGGGCAACTAATGAAAAACTGTTTTTT.